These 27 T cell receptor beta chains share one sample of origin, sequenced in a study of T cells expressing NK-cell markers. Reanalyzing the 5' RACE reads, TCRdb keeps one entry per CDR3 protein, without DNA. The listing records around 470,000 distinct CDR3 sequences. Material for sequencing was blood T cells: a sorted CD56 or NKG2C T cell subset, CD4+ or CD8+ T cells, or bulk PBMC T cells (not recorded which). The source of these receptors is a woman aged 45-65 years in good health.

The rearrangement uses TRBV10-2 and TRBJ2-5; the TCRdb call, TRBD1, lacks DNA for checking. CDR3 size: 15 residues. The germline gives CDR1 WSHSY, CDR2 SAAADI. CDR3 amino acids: CASSVPGQGLETQYF.

The CDR3 loop is CASTSGSTEAFF. This sequence joins TRBV5-1 and TRBJ1-1; the TRBD1 assignment by TCRdb is unverifiable without DNA. Germline assignment: CDR1 SGHRS and CDR2 YFSETQ. The CDR3 runs 12 residues.

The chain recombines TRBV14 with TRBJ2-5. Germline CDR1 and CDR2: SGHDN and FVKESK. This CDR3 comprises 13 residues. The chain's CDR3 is CASSLQARMTQYF.

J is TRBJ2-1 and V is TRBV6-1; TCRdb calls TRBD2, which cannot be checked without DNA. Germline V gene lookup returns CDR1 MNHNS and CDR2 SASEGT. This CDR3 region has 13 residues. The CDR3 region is CASSEALRERRVF.

The CDR3: CSARLAGVRRENIQYF. The chain uses TRBV20-1 and TRBJ2-4; TCRdb's D call, TRBD2, is unchecked because there is no DNA. This CDR3 region has 16 residues. Germline-derived CDR1 and CDR2 are DFQATT and SNEGSKA (reference sequence).

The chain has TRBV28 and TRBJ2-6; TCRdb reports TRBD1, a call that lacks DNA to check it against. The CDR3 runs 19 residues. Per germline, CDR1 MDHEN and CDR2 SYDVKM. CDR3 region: CASSLRYRGLSSGANVLTF.

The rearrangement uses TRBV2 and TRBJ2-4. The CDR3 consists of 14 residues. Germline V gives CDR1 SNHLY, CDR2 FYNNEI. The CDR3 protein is CASRQTVAKNIQYF.

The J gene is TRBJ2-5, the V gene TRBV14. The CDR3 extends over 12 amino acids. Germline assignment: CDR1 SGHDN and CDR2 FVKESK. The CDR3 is CASSQDRRTQYF.

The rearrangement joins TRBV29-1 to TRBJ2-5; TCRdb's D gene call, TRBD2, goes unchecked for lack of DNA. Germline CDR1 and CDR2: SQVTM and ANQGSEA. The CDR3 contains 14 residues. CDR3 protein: CSVTPGRAGETQYF.

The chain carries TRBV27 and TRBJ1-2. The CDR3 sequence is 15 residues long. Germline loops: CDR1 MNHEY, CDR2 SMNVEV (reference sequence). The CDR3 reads CASSPAGGGLDGYTF.

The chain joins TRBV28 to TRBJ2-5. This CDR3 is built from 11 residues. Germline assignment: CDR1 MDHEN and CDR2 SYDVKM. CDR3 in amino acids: CASTVEETQYF.

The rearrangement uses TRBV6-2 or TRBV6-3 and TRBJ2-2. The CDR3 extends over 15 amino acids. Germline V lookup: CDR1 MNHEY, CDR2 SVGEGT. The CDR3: CASSYQGFSTGELFF.

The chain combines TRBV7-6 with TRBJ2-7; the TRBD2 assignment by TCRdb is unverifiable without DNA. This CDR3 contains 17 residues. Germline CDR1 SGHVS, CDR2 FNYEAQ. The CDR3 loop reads CASSLGGGTSGFYEQYF.

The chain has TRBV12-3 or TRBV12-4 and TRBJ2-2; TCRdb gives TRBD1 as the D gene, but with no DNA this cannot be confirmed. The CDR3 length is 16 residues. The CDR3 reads CASSYSRDRPTGELFF.

CDR3 protein: CASSLSGNPTDTQYF. The rearrangement uses TRBV12-3 or TRBV12-4 and TRBJ2-3; TCRdb's D gene call, TRBD1, goes unchecked for lack of DNA. The CDR3 runs 15 residues.

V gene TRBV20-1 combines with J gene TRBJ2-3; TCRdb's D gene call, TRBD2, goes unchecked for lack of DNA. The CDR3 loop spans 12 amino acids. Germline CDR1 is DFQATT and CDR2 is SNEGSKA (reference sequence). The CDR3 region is CSASPLVYTQYF.

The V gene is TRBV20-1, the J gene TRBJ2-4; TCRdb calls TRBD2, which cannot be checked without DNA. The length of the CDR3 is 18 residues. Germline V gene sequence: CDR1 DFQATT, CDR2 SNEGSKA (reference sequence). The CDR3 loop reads CSAETGLAGGRAKNIQYF.

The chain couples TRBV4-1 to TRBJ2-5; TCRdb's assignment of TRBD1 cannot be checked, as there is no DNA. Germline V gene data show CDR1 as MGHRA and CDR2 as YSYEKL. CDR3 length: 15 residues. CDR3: CASSLVLQGKETQYF.

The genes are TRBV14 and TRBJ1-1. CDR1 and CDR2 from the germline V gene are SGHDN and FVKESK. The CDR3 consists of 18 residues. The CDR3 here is CASSQDRLRDLMNTEAFF.

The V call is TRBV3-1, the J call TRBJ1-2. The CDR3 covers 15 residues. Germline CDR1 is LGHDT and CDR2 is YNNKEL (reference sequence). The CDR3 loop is CASSQGGRGNYGYTF. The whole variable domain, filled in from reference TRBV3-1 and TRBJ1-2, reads DTAVSQTPKYLVTQMGNDKSIKCEQNLGHDTMYWYKQDSKKFLKIMFSYNNKELIINETVPNRFSPKSPDKAHLNLHINSLELGDSAVYFCASSQGGRGNYGYTFGSGTRLTVV.

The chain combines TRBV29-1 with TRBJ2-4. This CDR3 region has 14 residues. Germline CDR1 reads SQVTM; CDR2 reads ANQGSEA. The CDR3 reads CSVGGLPAKNIQYF.

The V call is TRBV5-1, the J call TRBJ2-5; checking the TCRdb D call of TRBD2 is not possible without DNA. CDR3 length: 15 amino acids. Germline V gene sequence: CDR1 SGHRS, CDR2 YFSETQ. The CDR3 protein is CASSLDSGSLETQYF.

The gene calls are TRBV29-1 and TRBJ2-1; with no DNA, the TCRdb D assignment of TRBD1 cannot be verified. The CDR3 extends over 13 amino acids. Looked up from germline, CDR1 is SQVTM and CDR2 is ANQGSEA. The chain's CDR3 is CSVSQGSYNEQFF.

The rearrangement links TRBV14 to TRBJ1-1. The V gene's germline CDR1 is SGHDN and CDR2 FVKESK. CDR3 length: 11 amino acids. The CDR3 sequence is CASTFGQRAFF.

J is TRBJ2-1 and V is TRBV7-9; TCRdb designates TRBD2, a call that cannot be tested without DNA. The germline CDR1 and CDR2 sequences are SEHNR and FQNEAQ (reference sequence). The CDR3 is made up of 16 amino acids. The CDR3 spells CASRKGRLVEYNEQFF.

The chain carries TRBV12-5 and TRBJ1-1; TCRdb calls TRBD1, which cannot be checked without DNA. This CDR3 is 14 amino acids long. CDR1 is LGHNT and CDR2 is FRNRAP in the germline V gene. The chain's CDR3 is CASDSTGGYTEAFF.

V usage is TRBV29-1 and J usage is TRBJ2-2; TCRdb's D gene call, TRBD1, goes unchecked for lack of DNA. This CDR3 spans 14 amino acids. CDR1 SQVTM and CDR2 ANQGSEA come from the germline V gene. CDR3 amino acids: CSVQGTGDTGELFF.